This TCR beta chain derives from a study of CD8 T cells in Susac syndrome. Study-level background: The sequenced Susac syndrome patients included more than five who had clinically active disease and about 8 who were in remission.

The study sequenced TCR beta in blood CD8+ and CD4+ T cells. Negative isolation yielded CD8+ and CD4+ T cells; FACS enriched TEMRA cells. CDR3 length equals 14 residues. With V trimmed by 7 bases and J by 0 bases, 2 bases remained unmatched. Germline CDR1 reads SEHNR; CDR2 reads FQNEAQ (reference sequence). It was with random hexamers that roughly 0.45 to 1 ug RNA was reverse transcribed. The TCR beta CDR3 was amplified by immunoSEQ multiplex PCR across 54 Vbeta, 13 Jbeta. A single record per CDR3 protein comes from TCRdb applying MiXCR to the immunoSEQ multiplex PCR reads. The data hold 200,000 to 250,000 distinct CDR3 sequences, with 94% observed a single time.

What was sequenced was CD4+ T cells from PBMCs. The chain is built from TRBV7-9 and TRBJ1-2; TRBD1 aligns across 10 bases. This sequence was found in a human donor with Susac syndrome. Here the CDR3 DNA reads TGTGCCAGCACCGGACAGGGGGCTAACTATGGCTACACCTTC. Translation: CASTGQGANYGYTF.